These 20 T cell receptor beta chains share one sample of origin, sequenced in a study of T cell responses to AZD1222 COVID-19 vaccine. The protocol was immunoSEQ multiplex PCR, while the TCRdb copy is restricted to in-frame clones and leaves out a portion. Here the sample spans 130,000 or so clones, 70% to 90% being singletons. The material sequenced was peripheral blood, taken 28 days after the second dose of the MenACWY control vaccine. All receptors come from an adult who received the MenACWY meningococcal vaccine as a control.

The rearrangement uses TRBV6-4 and TRBJ1-2, with D possibly TRBD1 on 6 matching bases. Germline V lookup: CDR1 MRHNA, CDR2 SNTAGT. The CDR3 totals 12 residues. The V end lost 6 bases, the J end lost 4 bases, and 9 bases lay between the germline ends. CDR3 nucleotides: TGTGCCAGCAGCTCAGGGGCCTATGGCTACACCTTC. Amino acid sequence: CASSSGAYGYTF.

The rearrangement links TRBV5-1 to TRBJ2-6; 7 nucleotides match TRBD1. The CDR3 is 16 residues long. The V segment lost 4 bases and the J segment 0 bases; nucleotides outside the gene matches: 4. The germline V gene has CDR1 SGHRS and CDR2 YFSETQ. This CDR3 reads CASSLGTASGANVLTF. The CDR3 region has the DNA TGCGCCAGCAGCCTCGGGACAGCCTCTGGGGCCAACGTCCTGACTTTC.

This clone was picked up one time. The chain uses TRBV5-4 and TRBJ2-2; 7 positions agree with TRBD1. The V and J ends lost 3 bases and 4 bases, in that order; junction bases with no gene match: 9. Germline V lookup: CDR1 SGHNT, CDR2 YYREEE (reference sequence). The CDR3 runs to 16 residues. The CDR3 reads CASSSGAAGGTGELFF. For the CDR3, the DNA is TGTGCCAGCAGCTCTGGGGCGGCAGGGGGCACCGGGGAGCTGTTTTTT.

This chain links TRBV6-6 with TRBJ1-2; D is possibly TRBD1 (5 bases). The V gene lost 4 bases and the J gene lost 0 bases, with 12 bases spanning the gap. The CDR3 sequence is 15 residues long. From germline, CDR1 is MNHNY and CDR2 SVGAGI (reference sequence). The CDR3 sequence is CASSLRQPSNYGYTF. For the CDR3, the DNA is TGTGCCAGCAGTTTGAGACAGCCTTCTAACTATGGCTACACCTTC.

A note on this clone: The sample has other DNA sequences that encode this CDR3 too. The V gene is TRBV5-4, the J gene TRBJ2-2, with a possible D match to TRBD2 (5 bases). Germline V gene data show CDR1 as SGHNT and CDR2 as YYREEE (reference sequence). The CDR3 covers 15 residues. V was cut by 0 bases and J by 5 bases, with 11 bases left in between. The CDR3 DNA sequence: TGTGCCAGCAGCTTGGGGGGAGTGGGGACCGGGGAGCTGTTTTTT. Residues: CASSLGGVGTGELFF.

The CDR3 DNA is TGTGCCAGCAGTTTACAGGGGGCTCAAGATACGCAGTATTTT. Protein: CASSLQGAQDTQYF. The chain uses TRBV2 and TRBJ2-3, with 9 bases fitting TRBD1. The CDR3 contains 14 residues. Germline V gives CDR1 SNHLY, CDR2 FYNNEI. V lost 5 bases to trimming and J lost 5 bases; unmatched junction nucleotides: 5.

The chain employs TRBV6-5 and TRBJ1-1; D not certain. This CDR3 contains 13 residues. The V gene's germline CDR1 is MNHEY and CDR2 SVGAGI. V lost 7 bases and J lost 1, with 10 bases in between. CDR3 DNA sequence: TGTGCCAGCATCCCCGCGGGGAACACTGAAGCTTTCTTT. It yields the protein CASIPAGNTEAFF.

The chain joins TRBV6-5 to TRBJ1-2; no reliable D call. The CDR3 covers 14 residues. The V end was cut by 2 bases, the J end by 6 bases, with 13 bases between. The germline CDR1 and CDR2 sequences are MNHEY and SVGAGI. CDR3 sequence reads: CASSYLQIANGYTF. As DNA, the CDR3 is TGTGCCAGCAGTTACCTACAGATTGCTAATGGCTACACCTTC.

V is TRBV28 and J is TRBJ1-3; 11 positions match TRBD1. Trimming took 3 bases from V and 5 from J; bases not matched to a gene: 3. Per the germline V gene, CDR1 is MDHEN and CDR2 is SYDVKM. CDR3 length equals 15 residues. CDR3 protein: CASSFGTGGRNTIYF. The CDR3 DNA sequence: TGTGCCAGCAGTTTCGGGACAGGGGGAAGAAACACCATATATTTT.

The chain uses TRBV11-3 and TRBJ2-7, with D perhaps TRBD2 (5 bases). Germline V CDR1 and CDR2: SGHNT, YENEEA. The CDR3 contains 12 residues. V gave up 0 bases and J gave up 12 bases, with 12 bases separating them. The CDR3 spells CASSLDESGSYF. CDR3 in DNA: TGTGCCAGCAGCTTAGATGAAAGCGGTTCGTACTTC.

The chain links TRBV29-1 to TRBJ1-2, with D perhaps TRBD1 (5 bases). Trimming stripped 4 bases from V and 2 bases from J, with 11 bases between. The CDR3 runs 13 residues. Germline CDR1 SQVTM, CDR2 ANQGSEA. CDR3 bases: TGCAGCGTTGGAGGGGTGGGGAACTATGGCTACACCTTC. Translating gives CSVGGVGNYGYTF.

With respect to this clone: The junction departs from the called germline gene at one end, perhaps through a read error. This chain joins TRBV14 and TRBJ1-1; 7 bases align to TRBD1. Germline values: CDR1 SGHDN, CDR2 FVKESK. This CDR3 region has 13 residues. CDR3 region: CASSQTPGQIVIF. As DNA, the CDR3 is TGTGCCAGCAGCCAAACGCCGGGACAGATAGTGATCTTT.

This clone was counted between two and nine times. The chain joins TRBV19 to TRBJ1-4; no reliable D call. This CDR3 region has 13 residues. Germline V CDR1 and CDR2: LNHDA, SQIVND (reference sequence). V was shortened by 7 bases and J by 8 bases, with 14 bases between the two germline ends. The CDR3 region has the DNA TGTGCCAGTACCGCCCCCTCGAGCGAAAAACTGTTTTTT. This gives the protein CASTAPSSEKLFF.

V and J are TRBV4-2 and TRBJ2-5; 11 nucleotides agree with TRBD2. The CDR3 totals 17 residues. The V segment lost 3 bases and the J segment 2 bases; nucleotides outside the gene matches: 8. Per the germline V gene, CDR1 is LGHNA and CDR2 is YNFKEQ. In DNA, the CDR3 is TGTGCCAGCAGCCACCTAGCGGGAGGATGGGAACAAGAGACCCAGTACTTC. The encoded protein is CASSHLAGGWEQETQYF.

The chain couples TRBV6-4 to TRBJ2-1; 12 nucleotides line up with TRBD2. Germline V gives CDR1 MRHNA, CDR2 SNTAGT. This CDR3 comprises 15 residues. J was trimmed by 10 bases and V by 3 bases; bases with no gene match: 7. The CDR3 DNA follows: TGTGCCAGCAGTGAAATTGCACTAGCGGGAGGCGAGCAGTTCTTC. It specifies CASSEIALAGGEQFF.

The rearrangement joins TRBV18 to TRBJ2-2; 7 nucleotides agree with TRBD1. The length of the CDR3 is 13 residues. CDR1 and CDR2 from the germline V gene are KGHSH and LQKENI. The trim removed 8 bases at V and 3 bases at J, leaving 3 bases unmatched. The CDR3 spells CASGGQYTGELFF. Written as DNA, the CDR3 is TGTGCCAGCGGGGGACAGTACACCGGGGAGCTGTTTTTT.

This clone was recorded only once. The V call is TRBV6-5, the J call TRBJ1-5; D not certain. The CDR3 loop spans 14 amino acids. Germline CDR1 reads MNHEY; CDR2 reads SVGAGI. V lost 6 bases and J 3 bases, leaving 12 bases between the germline ends. The CDR3 loop reads CASRAGEANQPQHF. The CDR3, as DNA: TGTGCCAGCAGAGCAGGAGAGGCCAATCAGCCCCAGCATTTT.

The chain uses TRBV6-5 and TRBJ1-2; D not certain. This CDR3 has 15 residues. Germline V gene sequence: CDR1 MNHEY, CDR2 SVGAGI. V was cut by 5 bases and J by 7 bases, with 20 bases left in between. The DNA of the CDR3 is TGTGCCAGCAGTAAAATTCGGACGGGCCCGGGTGGCTACACCTTC. It yields the protein CASSKIRTGPGGYTF.

The V gene is TRBV6-2 or TRBV6-3, the J gene TRBJ2-7; TRBD1 agrees at 7 bases. This CDR3 spans 14 amino acids. Germline trimming cut 5 bases from V and 2 bases from J; bases unmatched to any gene: 6. CDR1 and CDR2 (germline): MNHEY, SVGEGT. The CDR3 protein is CASSHIRGTYEQYF. CDR3 coding DNA: TGTGCCAGCAGTCATATCAGGGGGACCTACGAGCAGTACTTC.

The rearrangement links TRBV7-9 to TRBJ2-1, with 9 positions matching TRBD1. The CDR3 totals 15 residues. Losses at the gene ends were 3 bases for V and 10 bases for J; bases not matched to a gene: 10. CDR1 is SEHNR, CDR2 FQNEAQ, per germline (reference sequence). The CDR3 nucleotides read TGTGCCAGCAGCTTGACAGGGGGTCTCGTATTGGAGCAGTTCTTC. Protein: CASSLTGGLVLEQFF.